These 19 T cell receptor beta chains came from one sample sequenced in a study of T cells in Graves' hyperthyroidism and ophthalmopathy. RNA transcripts yielded amplified TCR beta CDR3 regions. Carried out on the TCR CDR3, a first-round RT-PCR used the HTBI primer set. TCRdb itself ran the multiplex PCR reads through MiXCR, one entry per CDR3 protein. The table includes approximately 700,000 distinct CDR3 sequences, roughly 17% detected once. Sequences were obtained from blood. Receptors were obtained from a man younger than 30 with Graves' hyperthyroidism.

This clonotype was detected many times. The chain combines TRBV29-1 with TRBJ2-7; 7 nucleotides match TRBD1. J lost 7 bases, V lost 4 bases, and 4 bases had no gene match. In germline, CDR1 is SQVTM, CDR2 ANQGSEA. The CDR3 runs to 11 residues. This CDR3 reads CSVATGREQYF. The CDR3 DNA reads as TGCAGCGTTGCGACAGGGCGGGAGCAGTACTTC.

Note on this clonotype: A much larger clone differs by one base, so this may be a read error. V and J are TRBV6-1 and TRBJ2-5, with TRBD2 matching 10 bases. There are 13 residues in the CDR3. Germline loops: CDR1 MNHNS, CDR2 SASEGT. CDR3 residues: CATKREGWETQCF. Written as DNA, the CDR3 is TGTGCCACCAAGCGGGAGGGGTGGGAGACCCAGTGCTTC.

The chain links TRBV28 to TRBJ2-7, with D possibly TRBD2 on 6 matching bases. Trimming took 8 bases from V and 3 from J, leaving 20 bases between them. Germline assignment: CDR1 MDHEN and CDR2 SYDVKM. This CDR3 region has 15 residues. The CDR3 region has the DNA TGTGCCAGCGAAGATTCGGGGAGGTACGTCTACGAGCAGTACTTC. It is translated as CASEDSGRYVYEQYF.

This clonotype was observed many times. V and J are TRBV7-2 and TRBJ1-1; weak D call: TRBD1 (5 bases). The CDR3 sequence is 16 residues long. Germline CDR1 is SGHTA and CDR2 is FQGNSA. V lost 1 base and J lost 4, with 16 bases in between. The CDR3 DNA reads as TGTGCCAGCAGCTTAGTAGTAGGGGCGGGCGGCACTGAAGCTTTCTTT. Encoded protein: CASSLVVGAGGTEAFF.

Ten or more counts support this clonotype. The CDR3 sequence is CSVVGGGSGYNEQFF. The DNA of the CDR3 is TGCAGCGTTGTAGGGGGCGGGTCTGGGTACAATGAGCAGTTCTTC. The chain uses TRBV29-1 and TRBJ2-1; TRBD1 matches 7 bases. Germline CDR1 and CDR2: SQVTM and ANQGSEA. CDR3 length: 15 residues. V shed 4 bases and J 4 bases; nucleotides not matched to a gene: 10.

This clonotype was observed a few times. This chain links TRBV6-2 or TRBV6-3 with TRBJ2-3; 9 positions agree with TRBD1. Trimming took 5 bases from V and 7 from J; bases not matched to a gene: 13. The CDR3 has 16 residues. The germline V gene encodes CDR1 MNHEY and CDR2 SVGEGT. The CDR3 here is CASSGGQGKAQNTQYF. CDR3 bases: TGTGCCAGCAGTGGGGGACAGGGAAAAGCACAGAATACGCAGTATTTT.

In this sample, this clonotype turned up many times. V and J are TRBV29-1 and TRBJ2-1; 11 bases align to TRBD2. With V trimmed by 4 bases and J by 4 bases, 12 bases remained unmatched. The germline V gene encodes CDR1 SQVTM and CDR2 ANQGSEA. This CDR3 has 17 residues. DNA of the CDR3: TGCAGCGTTGCGGGCATGACCGGGACTAGCGGTTACAATGAGCAGTTCTTC. It codes for CSVAGMTGTSGYNEQFF.

The V call is TRBV9, the J call TRBJ2-7; 11 bases map to TRBD2. This CDR3 is 16 amino acids long. Germline V gives CDR1 SGDLS, CDR2 YYNGEE. Germline trimming cut 2 bases from V and 2 bases from J; bases unmatched to any gene: 6. The CDR3 sequence is CASSVGGLAAPYEQYF. The CDR3 nucleotides are TGTGCCAGCAGCGTCGGGGGACTAGCGGCCCCCTACGAGCAGTACTTC.

This clonotype was detected only a few times. The chain joins TRBV15 to TRBJ2-3; a weak D match, TRBD2 (6 bases). Germline V gene sequence: CDR1 LNHNV, CDR2 YYDKDF (reference sequence). The germline V and J ends were trimmed by 3 bases and 4 bases, with 11 bases remaining between them. This CDR3 region has 14 residues. The CDR3 loop is CATSSGSRADTQYF. CDR3 in DNA: TGTGCCACCAGCAGCGGGAGTCGGGCAGATACGCAGTATTTT.

The chain links TRBV19 to TRBJ2-1, with D uncertain. This CDR3 spans 14 amino acids. Per germline, CDR1 LNHDA and CDR2 SQIVND (reference sequence). V lost 5 bases and J lost 8, with 16 bases in between. Here the CDR3 DNA reads TGTGCCAGTAGTCGGCACTCTTTTTTGGATGAGCAGTTCTTC. It codes for CASSRHSFLDEQFF.

This clonotype was detected ten times or more. The rearrangement uses TRBV20-1 and TRBJ1-2; 10 bases are a match to TRBD1. Germline trimming cut 4 bases from V and 4 bases from J; bases unmatched to any gene: 6. This CDR3 contains 14 residues. CDR1 is DFQATT and CDR2 is SNEGSKA in the germline V gene (reference sequence). The DNA of the CDR3 is TGCAGTGCTACCCGGGACAGGGGACGCTATGGCTACACCTTC. It specifies CSATRDRGRYGYTF.

This clonotype occurred many times. V is TRBV7-9 and J is TRBJ2-1; D is unresolved. V shed 5 bases and J shed 6 bases, with 11 bases lying between them. The germline CDR1 and CDR2 sequences are SEHNR and FQNEAQ (reference sequence). CDR3 length equals 13 residues. The CDR3 loop reads CASSPPLGNEQFF. The CDR3 DNA is TGTGCCAGCAGCCCCCCGCTCGGCAATGAGCAGTTCTTC. The variable domain in full, with the rest retrieved from reference TRBV7-9 and TRBJ2-1, is DTGVSQNPRHKITKRGQNVTFRCDPISEHNRLYWYRQTLGQGPEFLTYFQNEAQLEKSRLLSDRFSAERPKGSFSTLEIQRTEQGDSAMYLCASSPPLGNEQFFGPGTRLTVL.

V is TRBV29-1 and J is TRBJ2-5, with TRBD2 identical over 9 bases. This CDR3 has 14 residues. The germline CDR1 and CDR2 sequences are SQVTM and ANQGSEA. The V gene end was trimmed by 7 bases and the J gene end by 3 bases; junction bases not matched to a gene: 9. Here the CDR3 DNA reads TGCAGCGGCGGGGGGGTTCTCCTGAAAGAGACCCAGTACTTC. Translation gives CSGGGVLLKETQYF.

This clonotype was found many times. The gene calls are TRBV12-3 or TRBV12-4 and TRBJ1-1; 11 bases agree with TRBD1. The CDR3 is made up of 14 amino acids. J lost 3 bases, V lost 7 bases, and 4 bases had no gene match. The CDR3 loop reads CASTRGQGDTEAFF. The DNA for the CDR3 is TGTGCCAGCACCCGGGGACAGGGGGACACTGAAGCTTTCTTT.

As to this clonotype: This may be a read error: a much more frequent sequence differs by one nucleotide. The chain uses TRBV20-1 and TRBJ2-1, with D unclear. This CDR3 region has 13 residues. CDR1 and CDR2 from the germline V gene are DFQATT and SNEGSKA (reference sequence). CDR3 DNA sequence: TGCAGTGCCATTAACCGGGCCTACAATGAGCAGCTCTTC. Protein: CSAINRAYNEQLF.

The chain is built from TRBV6-1 and TRBJ2-3; 7 bases are a match to TRBD1. From germline, CDR1 is MNHNS and CDR2 SASEGT. This CDR3 spans 20 amino acids. V lost 3 bases to trimming and J lost 1 base; unmatched junction nucleotides: 19. CDR3 residues: CASSEAATTGEFRGTDTQYF. The CDR3 DNA reads TGTGCCAGCAGTGAGGCGGCGACCACAGGGGAGTTTAGGGGCACAGATACGCAGTATTTT.

This clonotype occurred many times. Here the CDR3 reads CASRYGHQPQHF. CDR3 coding DNA: TGTGCCAGCAGGTACGGGCATCAGCCCCAGCATTTT. This chain connects TRBV6-2 or TRBV6-3 to TRBJ1-5; D not resolved. The CDR3 sequence is 12 residues long. Germline V gene data show CDR1 as MNHEY and CDR2 as SVGEGT. The V and J ends lost 6 bases and 5 bases respectively, with 8 bases between them.

The table lists this clonotype with many counts. The chain employs TRBV2 and TRBJ2-1; D possibly uses TRBD1 or TRBD2 (5 bases each). Germline V gene sequence: CDR1 SNHLY, CDR2 FYNNEI. Trimming removed 5 bases from V and 7 bases from J, with 12 bases in between. This CDR3 is 13 amino acids long. The chain's CDR3 is CASSRGTTNEQFF. The CDR3 nucleotides read TGTGCCAGCAGTCGTGGGACCACGAATGAGCAGTTCTTC.

The rearrangement uses TRBV27 and TRBJ2-1; 12 nucleotides line up with TRBD2. The V and J ends lost 3 bases and 9 bases, in that order; junction bases with no gene match: 6. This CDR3 has 15 amino acids. Germline CDR1 and CDR2: MNHEY and SMNVEV (reference sequence). CDR3 DNA sequence: TGTGCCAGCAGTTTGACTAGCGGGAGTGTGAGTGAGCAGTTCTTC. Translating gives CASSLTSGSVSEQFF.